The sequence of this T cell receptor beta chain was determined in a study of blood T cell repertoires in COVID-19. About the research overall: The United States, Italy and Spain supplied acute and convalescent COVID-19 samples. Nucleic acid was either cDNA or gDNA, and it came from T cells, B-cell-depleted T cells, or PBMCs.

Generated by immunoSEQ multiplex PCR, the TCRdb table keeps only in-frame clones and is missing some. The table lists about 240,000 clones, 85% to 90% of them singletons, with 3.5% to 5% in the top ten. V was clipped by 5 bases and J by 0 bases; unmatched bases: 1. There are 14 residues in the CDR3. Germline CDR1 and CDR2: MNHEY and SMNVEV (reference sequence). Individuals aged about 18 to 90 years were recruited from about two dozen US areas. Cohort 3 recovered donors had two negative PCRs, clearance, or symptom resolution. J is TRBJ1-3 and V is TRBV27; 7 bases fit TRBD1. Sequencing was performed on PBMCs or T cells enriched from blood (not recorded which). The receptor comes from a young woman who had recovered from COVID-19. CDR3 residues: CASSNRGSGNTIYF. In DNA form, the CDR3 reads TGTGCCAGCAGTAACAGGGGCTCTGGAAACACCATATATTTT.